This T cell receptor beta chain comes out of a study of Graves' ophthalmopathy and Graves' hyperthyroidism. General study findings and limits: Ophthalmopathy could be told apart from stable hyperthyroidism by a 13-signature model (approximately 91% sensitivity, around 79% specificity).

CDR1 and CDR2 (germline): DFQATT, SNEGSKA (reference sequence). There are 11 residues in the CDR3. With 3 bases clipped from V and 7 bases from J, the junction kept 2 bases outside the gene matches. RNA transcripts served as template for amplifying TCR beta CDR3 sequences. The first round was an RT-PCR with HTBI primers, and the second round was a multiplex PCR. TCRdb processed the multiplex PCR reads anew with MiXCR; each CDR3 protein has one entry. The sample lists hundreds of thousands of distinct CDR3 sequences; just over 40% were seen once. Excluded: other autoimmune disease, uncontrolled infection, pregnancy or lactation. On this clonotype itself: Its antigen is as yet unknown.

The sequence was obtained from an adult man with Graves' ophthalmopathy. Sequencing was performed on peripheral blood. The V and J genes are TRBV20-1 and TRBJ2-7; 8 nucleotides match TRBD1. CDR3 coding DNA: TGCAGTGCTAGGACAGGGGATGAGCAGTACTTC. Its protein is CSARTGDEQYF.